Below are 11 T cell receptor beta chains sequenced from a single sample in a study of cytomegalovirus exposure and HLA in healthy donors. Assay: immunoSEQ multiplex PCR; the TCRdb copy retains only in-frame clones and omits some. The sample yields approximately 120,000 clones, 94% seen once. The material sequenced was PBMCs. These receptors were obtained from a woman aged 18-29 years in good health and CMV-seronegative.

The rearrangement links TRBV28 to TRBJ1-3; perhaps TRBD1 as D (5 bases). The CDR3 contains 14 residues. Trimming left V 3 bases short and J 1 base short, with 7 bases between. Germline lookup yields CDR1 MDHEN and CDR2 SYDVKM. CDR3 amino acids: CASSLSGSGNTIYF. The DNA of the CDR3 is TGTGCCAGCAGTTTGTCAGGGTCTGGAAACACCATATATTTT.

The rearrangement joins TRBV5-6 to TRBJ1-2, with D perhaps matching TRBD1 (5 bases). V shed 4 bases and J shed 2 bases, with 9 bases lying between them. The CDR3 spans 13 residues. Germline lookup yields CDR1 SGHDT and CDR2 YYEEEE. CDR3 DNA sequence: TGTGCCAGCAGCGTAAACAGGAACTATGGCTACACCTTC. It codes for CASSVNRNYGYTF.

This CDR3 reads CASSHNRAANTEAFF. The CDR3, as DNA: TGCGCCAGCAGCCACAACAGGGCGGCGAACACTGAAGCTTTCTTT. The chain links TRBV4-1 to TRBJ1-1; a possible D gene is TRBD1 (6 bases). Germline CDR1 reads MGHRA; CDR2 reads YSYEKL. V dropped 3 bases and J dropped 1 base, with 12 bases sitting between them. The CDR3 runs 15 residues.

The rearrangement joins TRBV7-9 to TRBJ2-7; 13 bases are shared with TRBD2. The germline V gene has CDR1 SEHNR and CDR2 FQNEAQ (reference sequence). The V and J ends lost 6 bases and 7 bases, in that order; junction bases with no gene match: 6. The CDR3 spans 14 residues. In DNA, the CDR3 is TGTGCCAGCAGGCCACTAGCGGGGGGGCGGGAGCAGTACTTC. Translating gives CASRPLAGGREQYF. The full variable domain, rest sourced from reference TRBV7-9 and TRBJ2-7, is DTGVSQNPRHKITKRGQNVTFRCDPISEHNRLYWYRQTLGQGPEFLTYFQNEAQLEKSRLLSDRFSAERPKGSFSTLEIQRTEQGDSAMYLCASRPLAGGREQYFGPGTRLTVT.

V usage is TRBV5-4 and J usage is TRBJ1-3, with 9 bases identical to TRBD1. Looked up from germline, CDR1 is SGHNT and CDR2 is YYREEE (reference sequence). There are 16 residues in the CDR3. Germline trimming cut 0 bases from V and 3 bases from J; bases unmatched to any gene: 4. This CDR3 is CASSLASDRGGNTIYF. CDR3 nucleotides: TGTGCCAGCAGCTTGGCCTCGGACAGGGGTGGAAACACCATATATTTT.

This rearrangement joins TRBV5-1 to TRBJ1-1; no definite D call. The CDR3 is 15 residues long. Looked up from germline, CDR1 is SGHRS and CDR2 is YFSETQ. The ends were cut back, 1 base at V and 0 bases at J, with 10 bases in the middle. The CDR3 coding sequence is TGCGCCAGCAGCTTGTCCGTAGCCTTGAACACTGAAGCTTTCTTT. This codes for CASSLSVALNTEAFF.

The chain links TRBV19 to TRBJ2-3; D unresolved. The V gene lost 5 bases and the J gene lost 2 bases, with 14 bases spanning the gap. The germline CDR1 and CDR2 sequences are LNHDA and SQIVND (reference sequence). The CDR3 totals 15 residues. This CDR3 reads CASSPPVAATDTQYF. As DNA, the CDR3 is TGTGCCAGTAGTCCCCCGGTTGCGGCCACAGATACGCAGTATTTT.

This sequence joins TRBV2 and TRBJ2-7, with TRBD2 as a possible D gene (6 bases). Germline V gene data show CDR1 as SNHLY and CDR2 as FYNNEI. The CDR3 is made up of 15 amino acids. V was shortened by 4 bases and J by 4 bases, with 17 bases between the two germline ends. The DNA for the CDR3 is TGTGCCAGCAGTGTTTCCGGGAGAGGAAAATACGAGCAGTACTTC. This sequence encodes CASSVSGRGKYEQYF. Drawing the rest from reference TRBV2 and TRBJ2-7, the complete variable domain is EPEVTQTPSHQVTQMGQEVILRCVPISNHLYFYWYRQILGQKVEFLVSFYNNEISEKSEIFDDQFSVERPDGSNFTLKIRSTKLEDSAMYFCASSVSGRGKYEQYFGPGTRLTVT.

CDR3 nucleotides: TGTGCCAGCTCCGAGATCGGGGGGCACACTGAAGCTTTCTTT. It specifies CASSEIGGHTEAFF. V gene TRBV9 combines with J gene TRBJ1-1, with D possibly TRBD1 on 6 matching bases. V was cut by 7 bases and J by 3 bases, with 16 bases left in between. The germline V gene encodes CDR1 SGDLS and CDR2 YYNGEE. The CDR3 has 14 residues.

The chain is built from TRBV28 and TRBJ2-2; 8 positions agree with TRBD1. The trim removed 4 bases at V and 4 bases at J, leaving 5 bases unmatched. CDR3 length: 15 amino acids. Germline-derived CDR1 and CDR2 are MDHEN and SYDVKM. This CDR3 is CASSSDRGFTGELFF. Here the CDR3 DNA reads TGTGCCAGCAGTTCTGACAGGGGTTTCACCGGGGAGCTGTTTTTT.

The chain carries TRBV6-1 and TRBJ2-5, with 8 bases matching TRBD1. Germline CDR1 is MNHNS and CDR2 is SASEGT. V dropped 3 bases and J dropped 5; count of bases not matched to a gene: 8. The CDR3 has 15 amino acids. CDR3 DNA: TGTGCCAGCAGTGAGCCCGGACAGGGAACGGAGACCCAGTACTTC. Translation gives CASSEPGQGTETQYF.